The rows below give T cell receptor beta chains drawn from one sample of a study of cytomegalovirus exposure and HLA in healthy donors. Repertoires were generated with immunoSEQ multiplex PCR, while TCRdb's copy carries only in-frame clones and drops some. The sample lists under 150,000 clones, roughly two thirds seen once, with around 1.6% in the top ten. Sequenced input: PBMCs. The origin of the receptors is a man aged 30-40 years in good health and CMV-seropositive. The CDR3 runs from the conserved cysteine through the conserved F or W. D genes are given only for firm matches. Not all rows give a size; the values are once, few, many and, for expanded clones, a class.

clone size: -; J gene: TRBJ2-5; D gene: -; V gene: TRBV5-1; CDR3 protein: CASSLFQVSSETQYF; CDR3 DNA: TGCGCCAGCAGCTTGTTTCAGGTCTCGTCAGAGACCCAGTACTTC
clone size: -; J gene: TRBJ2-7; D gene: TRBD1; V gene: TRBV2; CDR3 protein: CASRDRTAPYEQYF; CDR3 DNA: TGTGCCAGCAGGGACAGGACGGCCCCCTACGAGCAGTACTTC
clone size: -; J gene: TRBJ2-7; D gene: TRBD2; V gene: TRBV9; CDR3 protein: CASSPKTSGRSHEQYF; CDR3 DNA: TGTGCCAGCAGCCCTAAAACTAGCGGGAGATCCCACGAGCAGTACTTC
clone size: once; J gene: TRBJ2-7; D gene: TRBD1; V gene: TRBV27; CDR3 protein: CASSLGQASYEQYF; CDR3 DNA: TGTGCCAGCAGTTTGGGACAGGCCTCCTACGAGCAGTACTTC
clone size: -; J gene: TRBJ2-3; D gene: TRBD2; V gene: TRBV2; CDR3 protein: CASSEAGLAWATDTQYF; CDR3 DNA: TGTGCCAGCAGTGAAGCCGGACTAGCCTGGGCCACAGATACGCAGTATTTT
clone size: -; J gene: TRBJ1-2; D gene: -; V gene: TRBV7-9; CDR3 protein: CASSLGTANYGYTF; CDR3 DNA: TGTGCCAGCAGCTTAGGGACAGCTAACTATGGCTACACCTTC
clone size: few; J gene: TRBJ2-3; D gene: TRBD2; V gene: TRBV9; CDR3 protein: CASIASGHGDTQYF; CDR3 DNA: TGTGCCAGCATAGCTAGCGGTCACGGAGATACGCAGTATTTT
clone size: few; J gene: TRBJ2-7; D gene: -; V gene: TRBV6-6; CDR3 protein: CASTRKGGVGEQYF; CDR3 DNA: TGTGCCAGCACAAGAAAAGGAGGGGTAGGCGAGCAGTACTTC
clone size: -; J gene: TRBJ1-1; D gene: -; V gene: TRBV14; CDR3 protein: CASRRGGEVQAFF; CDR3 DNA: TGTGCCAGCAGGAGAGGGGGTGAGGTGCAGGCTTTCTTT
clone size: -; J gene: TRBJ2-7; D gene: -; V gene: TRBV4-1; CDR3 protein: CASSPLSFPTGVITYEQYF; CDR3 DNA: TGCGCCAGCAGCCCGCTAAGTTTCCCGACGGGGGTAATAACCTACGAGCAGTACTTC
clone size: -; J gene: TRBJ2-5; D gene: TRBD1; V gene: TRBV7-7; CDR3 protein: CASSLGTGAETQYF; CDR3 DNA: TGTGCTAGCAGCTTGGGGACAGGGGCAGAGACCCAGTACTTC
clone size: -; J gene: TRBJ1-2; D gene: -; V gene: TRBV7-9; CDR3 protein: CSSTPRQGNYGYTF; CDR3 DNA: TGTTCCAGCACCCCTAGGCAGGGGAACTATGGCTACACCTTC
clone size: -; J gene: TRBJ2-6; D gene: -; V gene: TRBV21-1; CDR3 protein: CARRRDRAPGANVLTF; CDR3 DNA: TGTGCCAGGAGGCGGGACAGGGCTCCTGGGGCCAACGTCCTGACTTTC
clone size: -; J gene: TRBJ2-7; D gene: TRBD1; V gene: TRBV4-3; CDR3 protein: CASSQDQNRGPYEQYF; CDR3 DNA: TGCGCCAGCAGCCAAGATCAAAATAGGGGGCCCTACGAGCAGTACTTC
clone size: -; J gene: TRBJ2-5; D gene: -; V gene: TRBV5-1; CDR3 protein: CASSHKEGWETQYF; CDR3 DNA: TGCGCCAGCAGCCACAAAGAGGGTTGGGAGACCCAGTACTTC
clone size: -; J gene: TRBJ1-2; D gene: -; V gene: TRBV5-6; CDR3 protein: CASSLGTRGDYGYTF; CDR3 DNA: TGTGCCAGCAGCTTAGGGACACGGGGGGACTATGGCTACACCTTC
clone size: -; J gene: TRBJ2-2; D gene: TRBD1; V gene: TRBV29-1; CDR3 protein: CSVSGTGYTGELFF; CDR3 DNA: TGCAGCGTTTCCGGGACAGGGTACACCGGGGAGCTGTTTTTT
clone size: few; J gene: TRBJ1-2; D gene: -; V gene: TRBV5-1; CDR3 protein: CASSLFSGLNYGYTF; CDR3 DNA: TGCGCCAGCAGCTTGTTTTCAGGACTTAACTATGGCTACACCTTC
clone size: -; J gene: TRBJ2-3; D gene: -; V gene: TRBV15; CDR3 protein: CATSRDLGGLDTQYF; CDR3 DNA: TGTGCCACCAGCAGAGATCTAGGAGGGCTGGATACGCAGTATTTT
clone size: -; J gene: TRBJ2-4; D gene: TRBD1; V gene: TRBV9; CDR3 protein: CASSTTGGDFNIQYF; CDR3 DNA: TGTGCCAGCAGCACCACAGGGGGAGATTTTAACATTCAGTACTTC
clone size: few; J gene: TRBJ1-2; D gene: -; V gene: TRBV7-9; CDR3 protein: CASSLAHRVNYGYTF; CDR3 DNA: TGTGCCAGCAGCTTAGCCCACAGGGTTAACTATGGCTACACCTTC
clone size: few; J gene: TRBJ2-7; D gene: TRBD2; V gene: TRBV5-4; CDR3 protein: CASSLPGLAGDEQYF; CDR3 DNA: TGTGCCAGCAGCTTGCCTGGACTAGCGGGAGACGAGCAGTACTTC
clone size: -; J gene: TRBJ2-5; D gene: TRBD2; V gene: TRBV7-8; CDR3 protein: CASSLFFLAGPRETQYF; CDR3 DNA: TGTGCCAGCAGCTTATTTTTTCTAGCGGGTCCGCGAGAGACCCAGTACTTC
clone size: -; J gene: TRBJ1-1; D gene: TRBD1; V gene: TRBV5-1; CDR3 protein: CASSRGTGRTEAFF; CDR3 DNA: TGCGCCAGCAGCCGAGGGACAGGGCGGACTGAAGCTTTCTTT
clone size: -; J gene: TRBJ2-7; D gene: -; V gene: TRBV27; CDR3 protein: CASSLGWGGVSYEQYF; CDR3 DNA: TGTGCCAGCAGTTTAGGGTGGGGCGGGGTCTCCTACGAGCAGTACTTC
clone size: -; J gene: TRBJ2-7; D gene: -; V gene: TRBV4-1; CDR3 protein: CASSQEYGNEQYF; CDR3 DNA: TGCGCCAGCAGCCAAGAATACGGGAACGAGCAGTACTTC
clone size: -; J gene: TRBJ2-5; D gene: TRBD2; V gene: TRBV6-5; CDR3 protein: CATRKWGREEGTQYF; CDR3 DNA: TGTGCCACCCGGAAATGGGGGAGGGAGGAAGGGACCCAGTACTTC
clone size: once; J gene: TRBJ2-7; D gene: TRBD2; V gene: TRBV11-1; CDR3 protein: CASSLSGRFGYEQYF; CDR3 DNA: TGTGCCAGCAGCCTTAGCGGGAGGTTTGGCTACGAGCAGTACTTC
clone size: -; J gene: TRBJ2-7; D gene: -; V gene: TRBV21-1; CDR3 protein: CASSTKTSGTAYEQYF; CDR3 DNA: TGTGCCAGCAGCACCAAGACTAGCGGGACAGCCTACGAGCAGTACTTC
clone size: -; J gene: TRBJ2-7; D gene: -; V gene: TRBV18; CDR3 protein: CASSLGAENYEQYF; CDR3 DNA: TGTGCCAGCTCACTGGGGGCAGAAAATTACGAGCAGTACTTC